This TCR beta chain was recovered during a study of blood T cell repertoires in COVID-19 (dated by TCRdb to 2018 to 2020). About the full investigation: Samples from collaborators originated in the United States, Italy and Spain and spanned both the acute and convalescent phases of COVID-19. The prospective study material was composed of cDNA or gDNA derived from T cells, B-cell-depleted T cells, or PBMCs. The repertoires were released in a freely available public database meant as a resource for research on the immune response to SARS-CoV-2. Where available, HLA class I and class II types were taken from metadata supplied by the sample provider and were not determined by assay-based typing. The sample metadata nearly always contained a de-identified subject ID, COVID-19 status, age in years and sex. Samples came from the ongoing ImmuneRACE study (first 160 participants) plus 1,254 subjects from 6 global collaborators. The dataset comprised deeply sampled blood TCRbeta repertoires from subjects exposed to, actively infected with, or recovered from COVID-19. Overall study outcomes, separate from this receptor: How much clinical and demographic metadata was included differed by source and by participant, and the metadata was provided uncurated.

CDR1 SGHAT and CDR2 FQNNGV are derived from the germline V gene. The cysteine opens and the phenylalanine closes a CDR3 of 15 amino acids. Only the CDR3 DNA stays, 45 bases, in frame from base 1. V is pruned by 5 bases and J by 3 bases, leaving 2 bases of the junction without a gene match. This clone was counted a single time. Its specific antigen is unknown. The record has no base qualities; no much larger clone is one base away. TCRbeta CDR3 regions were amplified from genomic DNA by means of the immunoSEQ Assay, a bias-controlled multiplex PCR. Concerning the study's data processing: The number of nucleated cells in each sample was estimated by amplification of reference gene primers within the assay. Sequence reads were collapsed and filtered to measure the absolute abundance of every unique TCRbeta CDR3 rearrangement. For each sample, productive Simpson clonality was calculated as the square root of Simpson's diversity index across productive rearrangements. Not all clones reach the TCRdb copy of this immuneACCESS table, which keeps in-frame sequences only. Checked studies attribute under half of the gap to unresolved V genes and leave the rest unexplained. From that table come the V and J calls and clone size; the DNA was used to work out D and trimming. This sample lists roughly 100,000 clones; approximately 87% were detected once. The top ten clonotypes cover just under 20% of the sample.

Collaborating institutions collected whole blood in K2EDTA tubes following their own protocols. For TCRbeta analysis, collaborators shipped samples in one of three forms: frozen whole blood, isolated PBMCs, or DNA extracted from either of those sample types. The clonotype originates from a human donor in a cohort sampled during active COVID-19. Sequences were obtained from peripheral blood. Here the chain combines TRBV11-2 and TRBJ2-7, with 15 middle bases fitting TRBD2. The sequence in DNA is TGTGCCAGCAGCGTGGGACTAGCGGGAGGCTACGAGCAGTACTTC. This translates into CASSVGLAGGYEQYF. Joined to the reference TRBV11-2 and TRBJ2-7 proteins, this CDR3 gives the full variable domain: EAGVAQSPRYKIIEKRQSVAFWCNPISGHATLYWYQQILGQGPKLLIQFQNNGVVDDSQLPKDRFSAERLKGVDSTLKIQPAKLEDSAVYLCASSVGLAGGYEQYFGPGTRLTVT.